What follows describes a single T cell receptor beta chain. TCRdb keeps only in-frame clones here, not all; method: immunoSEQ multiplex PCR. The repertoire consists of about 76,000 clones, with about 94% occurring once and the leading ten covering more than 0.45%. The sample is drawn from a study of T cell changes during pregnancy in multiple sclerosis. CDR1 is SGHTA and CDR2 is FQGNSA in the germline V gene. Trimming left V 0 bases short and J 3 bases short, with 8 bases between. This CDR3 spans 14 amino acids. Sample: peripheral blood, taken in the third trimester of pregnancy. V usage is TRBV7-2 and J usage is TRBJ1-2; D gene unclear. The clonotype originates from a female donor with multiple sclerosis, enrolled in a pregnancy study. The CDR3 nucleotides read TGTGCCAGCAGCTTAGCCCTGGCAGACTATGGCTACACCTTC. It encodes CASSLALADYGYTF.